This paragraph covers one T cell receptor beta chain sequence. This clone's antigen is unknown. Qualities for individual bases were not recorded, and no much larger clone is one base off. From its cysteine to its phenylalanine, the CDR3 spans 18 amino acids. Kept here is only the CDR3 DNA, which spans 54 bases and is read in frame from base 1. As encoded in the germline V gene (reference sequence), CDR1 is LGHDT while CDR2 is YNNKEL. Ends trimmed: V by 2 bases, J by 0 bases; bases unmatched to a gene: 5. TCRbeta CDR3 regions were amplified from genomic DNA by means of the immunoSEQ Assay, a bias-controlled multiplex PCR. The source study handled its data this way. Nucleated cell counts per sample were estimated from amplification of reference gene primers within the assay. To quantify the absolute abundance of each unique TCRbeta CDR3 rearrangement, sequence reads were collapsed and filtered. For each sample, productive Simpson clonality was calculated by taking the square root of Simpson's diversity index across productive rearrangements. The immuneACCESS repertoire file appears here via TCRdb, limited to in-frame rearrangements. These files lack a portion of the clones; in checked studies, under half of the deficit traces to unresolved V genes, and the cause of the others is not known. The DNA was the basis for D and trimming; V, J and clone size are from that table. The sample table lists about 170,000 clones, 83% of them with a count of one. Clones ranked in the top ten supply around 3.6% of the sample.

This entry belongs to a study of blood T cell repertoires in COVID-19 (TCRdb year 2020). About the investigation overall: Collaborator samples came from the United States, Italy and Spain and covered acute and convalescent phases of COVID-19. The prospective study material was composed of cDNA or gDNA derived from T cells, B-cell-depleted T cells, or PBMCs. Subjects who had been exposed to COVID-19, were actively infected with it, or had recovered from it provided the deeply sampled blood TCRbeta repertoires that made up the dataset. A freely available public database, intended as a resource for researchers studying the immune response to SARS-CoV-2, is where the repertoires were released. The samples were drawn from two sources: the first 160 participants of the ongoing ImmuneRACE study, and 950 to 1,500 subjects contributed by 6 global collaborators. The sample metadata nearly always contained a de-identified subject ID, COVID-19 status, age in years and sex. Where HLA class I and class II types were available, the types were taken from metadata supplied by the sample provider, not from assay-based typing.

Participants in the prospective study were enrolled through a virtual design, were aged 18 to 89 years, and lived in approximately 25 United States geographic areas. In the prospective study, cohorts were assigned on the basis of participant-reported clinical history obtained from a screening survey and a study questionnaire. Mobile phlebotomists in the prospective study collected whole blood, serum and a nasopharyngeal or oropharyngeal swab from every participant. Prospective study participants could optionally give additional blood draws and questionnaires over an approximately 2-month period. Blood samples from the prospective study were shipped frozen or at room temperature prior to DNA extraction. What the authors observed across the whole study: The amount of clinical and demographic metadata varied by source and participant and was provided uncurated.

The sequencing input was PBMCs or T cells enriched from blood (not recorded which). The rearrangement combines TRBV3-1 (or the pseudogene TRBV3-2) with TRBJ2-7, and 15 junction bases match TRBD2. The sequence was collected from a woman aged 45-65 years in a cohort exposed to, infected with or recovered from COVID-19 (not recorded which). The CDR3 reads CASSQKGLAGGSSYEQYF. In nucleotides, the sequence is TGTGCCAGCAGCCAAAAGGGACTAGCGGGGGGTAGCTCCTACGAGCAGTACTTC.